A selection of T cell receptor beta chains follows, all from one sample in a study of blood T cell repertoires in COVID-19. Sequencing used immunoSEQ multiplex PCR; TCRdb keeps in-frame clones, though not all of them. This table has 99,000 or so clones, roughly 80% appearing once. The sequenced material came from peripheral blood. These receptors all come from a man in his sixties with acute or convalescent COVID-19. Each CDR3 is given with its conserved first and last residue. D genes are given only for firm matches. Not every row has a clone size; where given, it reads once, few, many or a size class.

>TRBV29-1|-|14|TRBD2|TRBJ2-1
CSVEDPSGRVEQFF
TGCAGCGTTGAAGATCCTAGCGGGAGGGTTGAGCAGTTCTTC
>TRBV7-8|-|14|-|TRBJ1-1
CASSLGGESTEAFF
TGTGCCAGCAGCTTAGGGGGAGAGAGCACTGAAGCTTTCTTT
>TRBV6-5|once|12|-|TRBJ1-2
CASSLTGSGYTF
TGTGCCAGCAGTTTAACAGGATCTGGCTACACCTTC
>TRBV28|-|15|-|TRBJ1-5
CASSPRGEGIQPQHF
TGTGCCAGCAGTCCCCGAGGGGAGGGAATTCAGCCCCAGCATTTT
>TRBV7-9|-|16|-|TRBJ2-3
CASSLASRLNTDTQYF
TGTGCCAGCAGCTTAGCCAGCAGGCTTAACACAGATACGCAGTATTTT
>TRBV9|-|15|TRBD1|TRBJ1-5
CASSVTGRFDQPQHF
TGTGCCAGCAGCGTGACAGGGCGGTTTGATCAGCCCCAGCATTTT
>TRBV24-1|-|12|TRBD1|TRBJ2-1
CATAGQGSEQFF
TGTGCCACCGCGGGACAGGGCAGTGAGCAGTTCTTC
>TRBV7-6|-|13|-|TRBJ1-2
CASSLGGPYGYTF
TGTGCCAGCAGCTTAGGGGGGCCATATGGCTACACCTTC
>TRBV5-4|-|19|-|TRBJ2-6
CASSKDREQSLSGANVLTF
TGTGCCAGCAGTAAGGACCGGGAACAAAGCCTCTCTGGGGCCAACGTCCTGACTTTC
>TRBV11-2|-|14|TRBD1|TRBJ2-1
CASSSQGVRDEQFF
TGTGCCAGCAGCTCCCAGGGGGTTCGGGATGAGCAGTTCTTC
>TRBV27|-|15|-|TRBJ2-1
CASSSDWSSYNEQFF
TGTGCCAGCAGTTCCGACTGGAGCTCCTACAATGAGCAGTTCTTC
>TRBV24-1|-|14|-|TRBJ1-5
CATAYRNSNQPQHF
TGTGCCACCGCCTACAGGAATAGCAATCAGCCCCAGCATTTT
>TRBV5-6|-|17|TRBD1|TRBJ1-6
CASSRLRGHLGNSPLHF
TGTGCCAGCAGCAGGCTGAGGGGGCATCTGGGGAATTCACCCCTCCACTTT
>TRBV9|-|17|TRBD1|TRBJ2-3
CASRDGRDRGGTDTQYF
TGTGCCAGCAGGGACGGTCGGGACAGGGGAGGCACAGATACGCAGTATTTT
>TRBV28|-|19|TRBD2|TRBJ2-3
CASSLYGSGGPLGTDTQYF
TGTGCCAGCAGTTTATACGGTTCGGGAGGGCCACTAGGCACAGATACGCAGTATTTT
>TRBV7-9|-|14|-|TRBJ2-1
CASSLGGRTSEQFF
TGTGCCAGCAGCTTAGGAGGGCGAACCTCAGAGCAGTTCTTC
>TRBV12-3/TRBV12-4|once|12|TRBD1|TRBJ1-5
CASSRTGEPQHF
TGTGCCAGCAGTCGTACAGGGGAGCCCCAGCATTTT
>TRBV15|-|18|-|TRBJ1-1
CATSSRQFGLQRDTEAFF
TGTGCCACCAGCAGTCGTCAATTTGGCCTACAGAGGGACACTGAAGCTTTCTTT
>TRBV10-1|-|13|-|TRBJ2-3
CASSPDARYTQYF
TGCGCCAGCAGTCCGGATGCCAGGTATACGCAGTATTTT
>TRBV2|-|16|-|TRBJ2-7
CASTTAGTSLSYEQYF
TGTGCCAGCACAACAGCCGGGACAAGCCTATCCTACGAGCAGTACTTC
>TRBV19|once|16|TRBD1|TRBJ1-1
CASSMGQGGWNTEAFF
TGTGCCAGTAGTATGGGACAGGGGGGCTGGAACACTGAAGCTTTCTTT
>TRBV2|-|16|-|TRBJ1-1
CASLGPGRALNTEAFF
TGTGCCAGCTTAGGCCCAGGGAGGGCTCTGAACACTGAAGCTTTCTTT
>TRBV2|-|14|TRBD1|TRBJ2-5
CASSYGTGQETQYF
TGTGCCAGCAGCTACGGGACAGGGCAAGAGACCCAGTACTTC
>TRBV30|-|15|-|TRBJ2-5
CAWSPTASRGETQYF
TGTGCCTGGAGTCCAACGGCCTCACGGGGAGAGACCCAGTACTTC
>TRBV29-1|-|15|-|TRBJ2-2
CSFRDMRGNTGELFF
TGCAGCTTCCGGGACATGAGGGGAAACACCGGGGAGCTGTTTTTT
>TRBV13|-|15|-|TRBJ2-7
CASSLGAGLTYEQYF
TGTGCCAGCAGCTTAGGCGCAGGACTCACCTACGAGCAGTACTTC
>TRBV11-2|-|16|-|TRBJ2-3
CASSQRQGLSLFTQYF
TGTGCCAGCAGCCAGAGACAGGGACTCTCACTTTTTACGCAGTATTTT
>TRBV6-2/TRBV6-3|many|18|-|TRBJ1-1
CASSQENTGIWWNTEAFF
TGTGCCAGCAGTCAAGAAAACACAGGGATTTGGTGGAACACTGAAGCTTTCTTT
>TRBV9|-|13|-|TRBJ1-4
CASSGGGFGKLFF
TGTGCCAGCAGCGGGGGCGGATTTGGAAAACTGTTTTTT
>TRBV2|-|15|TRBD2|TRBJ2-1
CASSETSGWYNEQFF
TGTGCCAGCAGTGAGACTAGCGGTTGGTACAATGAGCAGTTCTTC
>TRBV6-1|-|13|TRBD2|TRBJ2-7
CASSETSGYEQYF
TGTGCCAGCAGTGAAACTAGCGGCTACGAGCAGTACTTC
>TRBV6-5|-|16|TRBD2|TRBJ2-1
CASSYETSGCYNEQFF
TGTGCCAGCAGTTACGAGACTAGCGGGTGTTACAATGAGCAGTTCTTC
>TRBV11-2|-|14|-|TRBJ2-1
CATEAAGMFNEQFF
TGTGCCACGGAGGCCGCAGGTATGTTTAATGAGCAGTTCTTC
>TRBV19|-|15|TRBD1|TRBJ2-4
CASSTSDRVQNIQYF
TGTGCCAGTAGTACATCGGACAGGGTTCAAAACATTCAGTACTTC
>TRBV5-1|-|14|-|TRBJ1-1
CASSPLTGATEAFF
TGCGCCAGCAGCCCGTTAACAGGCGCCACTGAAGCTTTCTTT
>TRBV10-3|-|16|TRBD1|TRBJ2-7
CAISESKGQLSYEQYF
TGTGCCATCAGTGAGTCGAAGGGACAGCTCTCCTACGAGCAGTACTTC
>TRBV7-9|-|15|-|TRBJ1-4
CASTPGHGVREKLFF
TGTGCCAGCACCCCCGGACATGGGGTCCGCGAAAAACTGTTTTTT
>TRBV18|-|13|-|TRBJ2-3
CASSPSFTDTQYF
TGTGCCAGCTCACCATCCTTCACAGATACGCAGTATTTT
>TRBV6-6|-|16|TRBD1|TRBJ2-1
CASSRQGASSYNEQFF
TGTGCCAGCAGTCGACAGGGGGCGAGTTCCTACAATGAGCAGTTCTTC
>TRBV11-2|-|13|-|TRBJ1-2
CASSPEENYGYTF
TGTGCCAGCAGCCCTGAGGAGAACTATGGCTACACCTTC
>TRBV6-6|-|15|-|TRBJ2-1
CASSYWGGAKDEQFF
TGTGCCAGCAGTTACTGGGGCGGAGCGAAGGATGAGCAGTTCTTC
>TRBV24-1|-|13|-|TRBJ1-1
CATSDPGFPEAFF
TGTGCCACCAGTGACCCAGGGTTCCCTGAAGCTTTCTTT
>TRBV18|once|15|TRBD1|TRBJ1-5
CASSQQGAGNQPQHF
TGTGCCAGCTCTCAACAGGGGGCCGGCAATCAGCCCCAGCATTTT
>TRBV5-4|-|17|-|TRBJ1-4
CASSLETVLGTNEKLFF
TGTGCCAGCAGCTTGGAGACAGTTCTGGGAACTAATGAAAAACTGTTTTTT